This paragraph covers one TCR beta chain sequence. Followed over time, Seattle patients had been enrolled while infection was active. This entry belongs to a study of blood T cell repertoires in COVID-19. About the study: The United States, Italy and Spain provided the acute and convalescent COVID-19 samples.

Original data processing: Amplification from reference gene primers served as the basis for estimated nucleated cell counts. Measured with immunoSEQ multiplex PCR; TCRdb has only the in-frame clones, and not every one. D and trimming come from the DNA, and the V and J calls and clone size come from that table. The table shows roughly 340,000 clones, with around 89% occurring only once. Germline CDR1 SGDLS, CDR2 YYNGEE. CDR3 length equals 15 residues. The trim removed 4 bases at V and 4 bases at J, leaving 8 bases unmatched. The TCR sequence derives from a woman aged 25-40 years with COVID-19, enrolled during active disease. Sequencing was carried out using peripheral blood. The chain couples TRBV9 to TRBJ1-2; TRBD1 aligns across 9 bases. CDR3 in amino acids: CASSTGTGNLYGYTF. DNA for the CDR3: TGTGCCAGCAGCACCGGGACAGGGAACCTCTATGGCTACACCTTC.